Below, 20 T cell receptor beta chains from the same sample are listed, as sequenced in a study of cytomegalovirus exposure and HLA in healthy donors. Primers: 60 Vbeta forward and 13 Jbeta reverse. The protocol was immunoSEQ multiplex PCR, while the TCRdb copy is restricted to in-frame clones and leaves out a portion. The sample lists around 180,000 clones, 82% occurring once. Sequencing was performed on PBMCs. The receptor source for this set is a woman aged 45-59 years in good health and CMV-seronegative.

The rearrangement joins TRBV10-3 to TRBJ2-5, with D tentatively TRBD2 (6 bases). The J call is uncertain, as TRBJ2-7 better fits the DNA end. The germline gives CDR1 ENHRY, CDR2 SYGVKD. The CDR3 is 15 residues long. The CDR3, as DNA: TGTGCCATCAGTGAGGGGACTGGAATTACCTACGAGCAGTACTTC. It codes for CAISEGTGITYEQYF.

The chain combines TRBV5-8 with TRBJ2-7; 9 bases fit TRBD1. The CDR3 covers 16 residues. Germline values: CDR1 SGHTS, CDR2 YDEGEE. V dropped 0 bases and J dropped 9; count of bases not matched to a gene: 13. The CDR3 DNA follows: TGTGCCAGCAGCTTGGTGAAAACAGGGACAGGGAGTACGCAGTACTTC. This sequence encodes CASSLVKTGTGSTQYF.

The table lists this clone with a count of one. The DNA of the CDR3 is TGTGCCAGCAGCCCACCAGCGGGGGAGCAGTACTTC. This gives the protein CASSPPAGEQYF. The V call is TRBV7-2, the J call TRBJ2-7, with TRBD2 identical over 7 bases. Germline V gives CDR1 SGHTA, CDR2 FQGNSA. The CDR3 contains 12 residues. The ends lost 5 bases at V and 7 bases at J; junction bases unmatched: 5. Based on the CDR3 plus reference TRBV7-2 and TRBJ2-7, the full variable domain is GAGVSQSPSNKVTEKGKDVELRCDPISGHTALYWYRQSLGQGLEFLIYFQGNSAPDKSGLPSDRFSAERTGGSVSTLTIQRTQQEDSAVYLCASSPPAGEQYFGPGTRLTVT.

CDR3 DNA sequence: TGTGCCAGCAGCCTCCGAGCGGGAGGGGAGACCCAGTACTTC. Amino acids: CASSLRAGGETQYF. The V gene is TRBV7-9, the J gene TRBJ2-5, with TRBD2 matching 10 bases. Germline V lookup: CDR1 SEHNR, CDR2 FQNEAQ (reference sequence). Losses at the gene ends were 5 bases for V and 5 bases for J; bases not matched to a gene: 5. CDR3 length: 14 amino acids.

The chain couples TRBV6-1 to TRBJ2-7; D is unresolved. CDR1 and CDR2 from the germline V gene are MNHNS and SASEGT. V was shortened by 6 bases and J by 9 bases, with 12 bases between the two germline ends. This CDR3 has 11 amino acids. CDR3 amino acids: CASSPLNLQYF. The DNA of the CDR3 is TGTGCCAGCAGCCCCCTGAACTTGCAGTACTTC.

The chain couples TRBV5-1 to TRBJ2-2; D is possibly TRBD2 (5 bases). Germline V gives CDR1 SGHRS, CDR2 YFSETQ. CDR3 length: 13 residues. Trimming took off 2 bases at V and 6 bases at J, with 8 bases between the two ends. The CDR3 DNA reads TGCGCCAGCAGCTTTCCCGGGGCCGGGGAGCTGTTTTTT. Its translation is CASSFPGAGELFF.

The CDR3 coding sequence is TGTGCCATCAGTGAGTCGCGGCAGGGGGCCTACGAGCAGTACTTC. It yields the protein CAISESRQGAYEQYF. V usage is TRBV10-3 and J usage is TRBJ2-7; TRBD1 matches at 7 bases. The trim removed 0 bases at V and 2 bases at J, leaving 4 bases unmatched. This CDR3 contains 15 residues. Germline V gene lookup returns CDR1 ENHRY and CDR2 SYGVKD.

The CDR3 is CASSSDTEAFF. The CDR3 DNA reads as TGTGCCAGCAGCTCGGACACTGAAGCTTTCTTT. This rearrangement joins TRBV11-3 to TRBJ1-1, with D unresolved. This CDR3 comprises 11 residues. Per germline, CDR1 SGHNT and CDR2 YENEEA. The germline V and J ends were trimmed by 4 bases and 3 bases, with 3 bases remaining between them.

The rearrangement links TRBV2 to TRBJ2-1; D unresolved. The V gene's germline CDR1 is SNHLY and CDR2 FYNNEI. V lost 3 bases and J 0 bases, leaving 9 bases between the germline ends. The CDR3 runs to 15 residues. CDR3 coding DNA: TGTGCCAGCAGTGAGGGCTTGAGCTCCTACAATGAGCAGTTCTTC. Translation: CASSEGLSSYNEQFF.

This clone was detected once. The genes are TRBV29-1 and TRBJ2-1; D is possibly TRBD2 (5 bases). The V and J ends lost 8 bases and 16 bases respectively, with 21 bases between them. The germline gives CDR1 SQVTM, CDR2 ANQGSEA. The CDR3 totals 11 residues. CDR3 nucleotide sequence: TGCAGCACCAGACTAAGCGGAGTTAGTTTCTTC. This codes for CSTRLSGVSFF.

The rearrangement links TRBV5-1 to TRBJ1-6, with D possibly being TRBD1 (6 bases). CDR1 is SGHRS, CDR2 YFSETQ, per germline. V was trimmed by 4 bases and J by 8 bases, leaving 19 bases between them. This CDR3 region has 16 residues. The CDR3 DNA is TGCGCCAGCAGCATATCAAACAGGGTTGACGATTCACCCCTCCACTTT. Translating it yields CASSISNRVDDSPLHF.

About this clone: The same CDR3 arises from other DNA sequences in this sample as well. CDR3 in amino acids: CASSARGTLSPETQYF. The CDR3 DNA is TGTGCCAGCAGTGCACGGGGAACCCTAAGCCCAGAGACCCAGTACTTC. This chain joins TRBV6-1 and TRBJ2-5; maybe TRBD2 (5 bases). The CDR3 contains 16 residues. CDR1 MNHNS and CDR2 SASEGT come from the germline V gene. V lost 4 bases, J lost 4 bases, and 19 bases lay in between.

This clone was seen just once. The CDR3 region is CASSLQGESQFF. DNA of the CDR3: TGTGCCAGCAGTTTACAAGGGGAATCGCAGTTCTTC. This rearrangement joins TRBV28 to TRBJ2-1; D perhaps matches TRBD1 (5 bases). V was pared by 2 bases and J by 12 bases, with 11 bases between. CDR1 MDHEN and CDR2 SYDVKM come from the germline V gene. CDR3 length: 12 amino acids.

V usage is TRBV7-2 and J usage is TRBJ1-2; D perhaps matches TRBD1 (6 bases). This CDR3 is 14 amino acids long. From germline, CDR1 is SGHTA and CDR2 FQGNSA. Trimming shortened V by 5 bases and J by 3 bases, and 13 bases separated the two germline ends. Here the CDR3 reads CASSIQGSDYGYTF. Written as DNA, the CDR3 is TGTGCCAGCAGCATACAGGGAAGTGACTATGGCTACACCTTC. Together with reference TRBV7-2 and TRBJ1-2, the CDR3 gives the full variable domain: GAGVSQSPSNKVTEKGKDVELRCDPISGHTALYWYRQSLGQGLEFLIYFQGNSAPDKSGLPSDRFSAERTGGSVSTLTIQRTQQEDSAVYLCASSIQGSDYGYTFGSGTRLTVV.

CDR3 DNA sequence: TGTGCCAGCAGCTTGGTTGGGTCAGACTACTCTGGAAACACCATATATTTT. Protein: CASSLVGSDYSGNTIYF. The chain joins TRBV5-4 to TRBJ1-3; D gene unclear. Germline lookup yields CDR1 SGHNT and CDR2 YYREEE (reference sequence). The CDR3 has 17 amino acids. V was pared by 0 bases and J by 0 bases, with 13 bases between.

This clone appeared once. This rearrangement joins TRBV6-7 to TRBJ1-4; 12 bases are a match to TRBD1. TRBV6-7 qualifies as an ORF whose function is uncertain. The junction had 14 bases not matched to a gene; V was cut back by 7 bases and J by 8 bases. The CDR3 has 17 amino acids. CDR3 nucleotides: TGTGCCAGCACCGGGACAGGGGGCGATCCGGTGGGAGAAAAACTGTTTTTT. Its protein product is CASTGTGGDPVGEKLFF.

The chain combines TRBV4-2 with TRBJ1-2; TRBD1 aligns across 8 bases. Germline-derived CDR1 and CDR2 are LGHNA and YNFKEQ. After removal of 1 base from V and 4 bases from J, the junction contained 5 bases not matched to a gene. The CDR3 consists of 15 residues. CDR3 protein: CASSQAAGGIYGYTF. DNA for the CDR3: TGTGCCAGCAGCCAAGCTGCAGGGGGCATCTATGGCTACACCTTC.

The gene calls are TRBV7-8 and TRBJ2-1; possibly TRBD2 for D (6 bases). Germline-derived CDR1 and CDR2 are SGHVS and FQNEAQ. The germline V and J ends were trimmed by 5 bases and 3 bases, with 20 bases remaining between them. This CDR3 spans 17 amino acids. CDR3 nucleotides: TGTGCCAGCAGCGGGACCGGGAGCGCGTGGGACTACAATGAGCAGTTCTTC. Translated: CASSGTGSAWDYNEQFF.

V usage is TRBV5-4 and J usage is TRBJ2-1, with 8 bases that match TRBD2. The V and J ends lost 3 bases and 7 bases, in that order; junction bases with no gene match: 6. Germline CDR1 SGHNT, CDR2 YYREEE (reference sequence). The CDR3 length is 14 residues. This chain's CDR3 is CASSSPGLENEQFF. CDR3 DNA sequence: TGTGCCAGCAGCTCGCCGGGACTAGAAAATGAGCAGTTCTTC.

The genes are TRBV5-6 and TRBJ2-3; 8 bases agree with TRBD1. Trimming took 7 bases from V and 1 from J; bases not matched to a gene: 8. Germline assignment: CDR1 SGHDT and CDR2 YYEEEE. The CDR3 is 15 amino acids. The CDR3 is CASADRGKGTDTQYF. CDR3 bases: TGTGCCAGCGCCGACAGGGGCAAGGGCACAGATACGCAGTATTTT. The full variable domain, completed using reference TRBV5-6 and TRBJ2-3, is DAGVTQSPTHLIKTRGQQVTLRCSPKSGHDTVSWYQQALGQGPQFIFQYYEEEERQRGNFPDRFSGHQFPNYSSELNVNALLLGDSALYLCASADRGKGTDTQYFGPGTRLTVL.